The sequence of this T cell receptor (beta chain) was determined in a study of blood T cell repertoires in COVID-19. As for the study in general: Samples came from the United States, Italy and Spain, spanning acute and convalescent COVID-19. Nucleic acid was either cDNA or gDNA, and it came from T cells, B-cell-depleted T cells, or PBMCs.

Germline-derived CDR1 and CDR2 are MNHEY and SVGAGI. The CDR3 is made up of 15 amino acids. V was pared by 0 bases and J by 2 bases, with 8 bases between. This clone was counted once. Source study methods: Amplification from reference gene primers served as the basis for estimated nucleated cell counts. Profiling relied on immunoSEQ multiplex PCR, and the TCRdb table lists in-frame clones only, not all of them. Clone size and the V and J calls come from that table; the DNA yielded D and trimming. The sample includes under 200,000 clones, roughly four fifths of them seen just once. The chain links TRBV6-5 to TRBJ2-1; a possible D gene is TRBD2 (5 bases). Sequencing input: peripheral blood. This clonotype was sampled from a human donor in a cohort sampled during active COVID-19. The DNA of the CDR3 is TGTGCCAGCAGTTACTCGGGGAGCGCCTACAATGAGCAGTTCTTC. Its protein is CASSYSGSAYNEQFF.